This TCR beta chain is from a study of control samples from healthy donors and cancer patients. The protocol was immunoSEQ multiplex PCR, while the TCRdb copy is restricted to in-frame clones and leaves out a portion. The table has about 180,000 clones, approximately 90% seen once. The CDR3 has 14 residues. J lost 2 bases, V lost 4 bases, and 3 bases had no gene match. Germline assignment: CDR1 LNHDA and CDR2 SQIVND (reference sequence). The chain uses TRBV19 and TRBJ1-1; 8 bases are shared with TRBD1. Sequencing was carried out using blood. This TCR was sampled from a man between 25 and 39 years old in good health. In nucleotides, the CDR3 is TGTGCCAGTAGTAGACAGGGGACTAACACTGAAGCTTTCTTT. It yields the protein CASSRQGTNTEAFF.